Sequencing of this TCR beta chain was carried out in a study of blood T cell repertoires in COVID-19. Study overall: Material from acute and convalescent COVID-19 was sourced from the United States, Italy and Spain. T cells, B-cell-depleted T cells, or PBMCs provided the cDNA or gDNA that served as material.

In the original analysis: Reference gene primer amplification gave nucleated cell count estimates. Data came from immunoSEQ multiplex PCR; TCRdb stores just in-frame clones and leaves some out. The D gene and trimming were derived from the DNA, and the V and J assignments and clone size from that table. Of 200,000 to 300,000 clones listed, over 80% were seen once; the top ten hold roughly 5.5%. The sequence was obtained from a human donor in a cohort sampled during active COVID-19. Source material: peripheral blood.

The CDR3 reads CASSLTKATGRSPLHF. CDR3 DNA sequence: TGTGCCAGCAGCCTCACTAAGGCTACAGGGAGATCACCCCTCCACTTT. The chain recombines TRBV7-2 with TRBJ1-6, with D perhaps TRBD1 (6 bases). The germline CDR1 and CDR2 sequences are SGHTA and FQGNSA. V lost 5 bases to trimming and J lost 10 bases, with 21 bases between them. This CDR3 region has 16 residues.